Detailed here is one T cell receptor (beta chain). Its antigen is not identified. Trimming at V came to 10 bases and at J to 2 bases, leaving 11 bases not matched to a gene. CDR3 length: 17 residues. Germline CDR1 is ENHRY and CDR2 is SYGVKD. The data are from a study of OX40 agonist ivuxolimab in advanced cancers. The protocol was immunoSEQ multiplex PCR, while the TCRdb copy is restricted to in-frame clones and leaves out a portion. The table shows 30,000 to 40,000 clones, with around 90% occurring only once. Study-level points and caveats: CD4+ and CD8+ blood T cells expanded clonally by week 6 at 0.1 to 3.0 mg/kg. Averaged across samples, CD8+ T cells carried more expanded clones than CD4+ did.

The genes are TRBV10-3 and TRBJ2-7; TRBD2 matches at 16 bases. The sequence derives from an adult with an advanced solid tumor such as melanoma, head and neck, liver or kidney cancer. The material was CD4+ or CD8+ T cells sorted from blood, obtained in a trial of the OX40 agonist ivuxolimab. The CDR3 coding sequence is TGTGCCACTAAGGGACAGGGGACTAGCGGGAGGGCCTACGAGCAGTACTTC. It translates to CATKGQGTSGRAYEQYF.